This TCR beta chain derives from a study of shared clonotypes between healthy human individuals. Looking at the study overall: Per donor, three plates held CD4 naive cells, three held CD4 memory, two held CD8 naive and one held CD8 memory. Study observations and caveats: The generation probabilities recorded for non-shared clonotypes fell below those of clonotypes shared by all four donors.

It was across several immunoSEQ plates that each subset's genomic DNA was evenly split. Using immunoSEQ multiplex PCR, the repertoire was profiled, and TCRdb retains in-frame clones only, with some absent. The sample holds 2.5 million or so clones, roughly 92% seen once. Nashville, Tennessee was home to all donors, each a Caucasian adult. On this clone: As yet, its antigen is unknown.

The sequencing input was naive CD4+ T cells sorted from blood. Sample subset: CD45RA+ positively selected. The sequence derives from a man between 18 and 29 years old in good health.

CDR3 in DNA: TGCGCCAGAACCGGGACAGGGGTGACAGATACGCAGTATTTT. This translates into CARTGTGVTDTQYF. The chain couples TRBV5-1 to TRBJ2-3; TRBD1 aligns across 10 bases. The germline V gene encodes CDR1 SGHRS and CDR2 YFSETQ. Trimming removed 8 bases from V and 3 bases from J; junction bases left unmatched: 6. This CDR3 spans 14 amino acids.